These 27 T cell receptor beta chains were all obtained from the same sample, sequenced in a study of cytomegalovirus exposure and HLA in healthy donors. The PCR was carried out with 60 Vbeta primers and 13 Jbeta primers. Assay: immunoSEQ multiplex PCR; the TCRdb copy retains only in-frame clones and omits some. This sample has some 150,000 clones; around 74% occur once, and the top ten carry approximately 3.4%. Sequences were obtained from PBMCs. These receptors were taken from a female donor in good health and CMV-seronegative.

The chain combines TRBV7-9 with TRBJ1-4, with D tentatively TRBD1 (6 bases). Trimming took off 5 bases at V and 5 bases at J, with 12 bases between the two ends. Germline V gene lookup returns CDR1 SEHNR and CDR2 FQNEAQ (reference sequence). CDR3 length equals 14 residues. CDR3 sequence: CASSGDGQNEKLFF. The CDR3 DNA sequence: TGTGCCAGCAGCGGGGACGGACAGAATGAAAAACTGTTTTTT.

This sequence joins TRBV28 and TRBJ1-2; TRBD1 might be the D (6 bases). CDR3 length: 12 amino acids. V was trimmed by 4 bases and J by 8 bases, leaving 11 bases between them. Germline-derived CDR1 and CDR2 are MDHEN and SYDVKM. In nucleotides, the CDR3 is TGTGCCAGCAGTTACCAAGGACAGGGCTACACCTTC. Translation gives CASSYQGQGYTF.

This clone was seen a handful of times. The chain recombines TRBV7-2 with TRBJ1-3, with TRBD1 matching 7 bases. CDR1 SGHTA and CDR2 FQGNSA come from the germline V gene. After removal of 0 bases from V and 9 bases from J, the junction contained 8 bases not matched to a gene. This CDR3 spans 15 amino acids. The CDR3 is CASSLALTNRGTIYF. The DNA of the CDR3 is TGTGCCAGCAGCTTAGCTCTAACAAACAGGGGCACCATATATTTT.

This clone was observed a handful of times. The rearrangement uses TRBV5-1 and TRBJ2-1; 7 bases map to TRBD2. Per the germline V gene, CDR1 is SGHRS and CDR2 is YFSETQ. The CDR3 spans 15 residues. Trimming cost V 0 bases and J 3 bases; bases outside gene matches: 3. CDR3 loop: CASSLGTSYYNEQFF. The CDR3 DNA reads as TGCGCCAGCAGCTTGGGGACTAGTTACTACAATGAGCAGTTCTTC.

This clone was counted only a few times. This rearrangement joins TRBV6-1 to TRBJ2-7; 7 bases match TRBD1. CDR3 length equals 12 residues. Unmatched junction bases numbered 2, after V lost 9 bases and J lost 0 bases. Looked up from germline, CDR1 is MNHNS and CDR2 is SASEGT. CDR3 residues: CASRDSSYEQYF. The CDR3 nucleotides are TGTGCCAGTCGGGACAGCTCCTACGAGCAGTACTTC.

J is TRBJ2-1 and V is TRBV6-5, with TRBD1 matching over 10 bases. J was trimmed by 6 bases and V by 5 bases; bases with no gene match: 7. The CDR3 is 15 amino acids. Germline V gene lookup returns CDR1 MNHEY and CDR2 SVGAGI. This CDR3 reads CASSGSGTGVNEQFF. As DNA, the CDR3 is TGTGCCAGCAGTGGGTCCGGGACAGGGGTCAATGAGCAGTTCTTC.

The rearrangement links TRBV5-1 to TRBJ2-1; 10 bases are a match to TRBD1. Germline loops: CDR1 SGHRS, CDR2 YFSETQ. V lost 7 bases, J lost 5 bases, and 12 bases stayed unmatched. The CDR3 loop spans 16 amino acids. CDR3 sequence reads: CASFSIDRGRDNEQFF. The CDR3, as DNA: TGCGCCAGCTTCTCGATAGACAGGGGGCGCGACAATGAGCAGTTCTTC.

Only one count was recorded for this clone. The J gene is TRBJ2-1, the V gene TRBV7-9, with TRBD2 matching 7 bases. The CDR3 loop spans 15 amino acids. Germline loops: CDR1 SEHNR, CDR2 FQNEAQ (reference sequence). The V segment lost 2 bases and the J segment 6 bases; nucleotides outside the gene matches: 7. DNA of the CDR3: TGTGCCAGCAGCTTAACCCTCGGGGGGTCCAATGAGCAGTTCTTC. It is translated as CASSLTLGGSNEQFF. The variable domain in full, with the rest retrieved from reference TRBV7-9 and TRBJ2-1, is DTGVSQNPRHKITKRGQNVTFRCDPISEHNRLYWYRQTLGQGPEFLTYFQNEAQLEKSRLLSDRFSAERPKGSFSTLEIQRTEQGDSAMYLCASSLTLGGSNEQFFGPGTRLTVL.

This sequence joins TRBV19 and TRBJ1-2; the D is unclear. The V gene's germline CDR1 is LNHDA and CDR2 SQIVND (reference sequence). V lost 0 bases, J lost 4 bases, and 9 bases lay in between. The CDR3 covers 14 residues. CDR3 nucleotide sequence: TGTGCCAGTAGTATAGATCGGTGGTCCTATGGCTACACCTTC. It yields the protein CASSIDRWSYGYTF.

V and J are TRBV7-3 and TRBJ1-2; D is perhaps TRBD1 (5 bases). The CDR3 is made up of 16 amino acids. The germline V gene has CDR1 SGHTA and CDR2 FQGTGA. V was pared by 0 bases and J by 5 bases, with 16 bases between. In DNA form, the CDR3 reads TGTGCCAGCAGCTTAACGGATAGGGGCAGATCATATGGCTACACCTTC. Its translation: CASSLTDRGRSYGYTF.

The chain uses TRBV7-2 and TRBJ1-3, with TRBD1 identical over 7 bases. The CDR3 contains 15 residues. Germline trimming cut 5 bases from V and 3 bases from J; bases unmatched to any gene: 7. CDR1 is SGHTA and CDR2 is FQGNSA in the germline V gene. CDR3 in amino acids: CASSPRQGDGNTIYF. In nucleotides, the CDR3 is TGTGCCAGCAGCCCTCGACAGGGCGATGGAAACACCATATATTTT.

The CDR3 protein is CASSRGGKDTQYF. The CDR3 DNA follows: TGTGCCAGCAGTAGAGGGGGCAAAGATACGCAGTATTTT. The V gene is TRBV6-5, the J gene TRBJ2-3; 7 nucleotides agree with TRBD1. This CDR3 has 13 amino acids. Trimming cost V 5 bases and J 5 bases; bases outside gene matches: 4. Germline loops: CDR1 MNHEY, CDR2 SVGAGI.

V and J are TRBV4-1 and TRBJ1-1; maybe TRBD1 (5 bases). The CDR3 totals 13 residues. V lost 1 base, J lost 5 bases, and 8 bases lay in between. Germline CDR1 and CDR2: MGHRA and YSYEKL. The CDR3 reads CASSQVGGTEAFF. Written as DNA, the CDR3 is TGCGCCAGCAGCCAAGTCGGGGGAACTGAAGCTTTCTTT.

The chain links TRBV27 to TRBJ2-1; TRBD1 agrees at 7 bases. Germline-derived CDR1 and CDR2 are MNHEY and SMNVEV (reference sequence). V was clipped by 0 bases and J by 10 bases; unmatched bases: 6. This CDR3 is built from 14 residues. CDR3 in DNA: TGTGCCAGCAGTTTATCCCTGACAGGGCGGGAGCAGTTCTTC. It codes for CASSLSLTGREQFF.

This clone appeared a single time. The chain is built from TRBV5-1 and TRBJ2-1, with 7 bases identical to TRBD2. Germline lookup yields CDR1 SGHRS and CDR2 YFSETQ. The CDR3 totals 15 residues. Germline trimming cut 0 bases from V and 3 bases from J; bases unmatched to any gene: 3. CDR3: CASSLAGTNYNEQFF. In DNA form, the CDR3 reads TGCGCCAGCAGCTTGGCCGGGACTAACTACAATGAGCAGTTCTTC.

This clone was detected only once. J is TRBJ2-7 and V is TRBV7-6; TRBD2 matches at 13 bases. CDR3 length equals 15 residues. Germline CDR1 is SGHVS and CDR2 is FNYEAQ. V lost 5 bases and J lost 5; bases outside the gene matches: 6. CDR3 sequence (DNA): TGTGCCAGCAGCCTAACTAGCGGGAGGGCCCACGAGCAGTACTTC. It translates to CASSLTSGRAHEQYF. Looking up the rest from reference TRBV7-6 and TRBJ2-7 gives the full variable domain: GAGVSQSPRYKVTKRGQDVALRCDPISGHVSLYWYRQALGQGPEFLTYFNYEAQQDKSGLPNDRFSAERPEGSISTLTIQRTEQRDSAMYRCASSLTSGRAHEQYFGPGTRLTVT.

V is TRBV2 and J is TRBJ2-5; 11 positions agree with TRBD2. The V gene's germline CDR1 is SNHLY and CDR2 FYNNEI. The CDR3 has 15 residues. V gave up 3 bases and J gave up 4 bases; unmatched junction bases: 4. CDR3 nucleotides: TGTGCCAGCAGTGACATAGCGGGGGGGCTAGAGACCCAGTACTTC. This codes for CASSDIAGGLETQYF.

This chain uses TRBV2 with TRBJ2-7; TRBD2 matches 8 bases. The CDR3 runs to 14 residues. Germline CDR1 reads SNHLY; CDR2 reads FYNNEI. The ends lost 4 bases at V and 8 bases at J; junction bases unmatched: 10. This CDR3 is CASSVGGGRSKQYF. In DNA, the CDR3 is TGTGCCAGCAGTGTGGGCGGGGGGCGGTCCAAGCAGTACTTC. Complete variable domain (other parts from reference TRBV2 and TRBJ2-7): EPEVTQTPSHQVTQMGQEVILRCVPISNHLYFYWYRQILGQKVEFLVSFYNNEISEKSEIFDDQFSVERPDGSNFTLKIRSTKLEDSAMYFCASSVGGGRSKQYFGPGTRLTVT.

The chain recombines TRBV13 with TRBJ1-1; D gene unclear. CDR1 and CDR2 (germline): PRHDT, FYEKMQ (reference sequence). The ends were cut back, 5 bases at V and 1 base at J, with 11 bases in the middle. This CDR3 spans 14 amino acids. The CDR3: CASSPRETNTEAFF. CDR3 sequence (DNA): TGTGCCAGCAGCCCTCGGGAGACGAACACTGAAGCTTTCTTT.

This chain links TRBV10-3 with TRBJ2-2; D perhaps matches TRBD1 (5 bases). The CDR3 sequence is 15 residues long. Germline CDR1 and CDR2: ENHRY and SYGVKD. Deletions cut 3 bases from V and 1 base from J, with 9 bases between. The CDR3 is CAISEGHLNTGELFF. Written as DNA, the CDR3 is TGTGCCATCAGTGAAGGACACCTGAACACCGGGGAGCTGTTTTTT.

This sequence joins TRBV29-1 and TRBJ2-3; 13 bases are a match to TRBD2. The CDR3 loop spans 17 amino acids. Trimming removed 2 bases from V and 4 bases from J; junction bases left unmatched: 9. CDR1 and CDR2 (germline): SQVTM, ANQGSEA. The CDR3 protein is CSVEFALLAGGPDTQYF. CDR3 nucleotide sequence: TGCAGCGTTGAATTCGCCCTACTAGCGGGAGGGCCAGATACGCAGTATTTT.

The V call is TRBV7-2, the J call TRBJ2-3; possible D gene TRBD2, 6 bases. Germline values: CDR1 SGHTA, CDR2 FQGNSA. V lost 3 bases to trimming and J lost 1 base, with 14 bases between them. The CDR3 loop spans 16 amino acids. The DNA of the CDR3 is TGTGCCAGCAGCTTCGTCGGACTACTAGGCACAGATACGCAGTATTTT. Translation: CASSFVGLLGTDTQYF.

The genes are TRBV28 and TRBJ1-4, with D possibly matching TRBD1 (5 bases). The germline V and J ends were trimmed by 3 bases and 8 bases, with 13 bases remaining between them. Germline-derived CDR1 and CDR2 are MDHEN and SYDVKM. The CDR3 spans 14 residues. The CDR3: CASSLAGKREKLFF. DNA for the CDR3: TGTGCCAGCAGTTTGGCAGGGAAAAGGGAAAAACTGTTTTTT.

The chain couples TRBV14 to TRBJ2-3; no definite D call. The germline CDR1 and CDR2 sequences are SGHDN and FVKESK. CDR3 length: 15 amino acids. Trimming stripped 2 bases from V and 1 base from J, with 10 bases between. CDR3 in amino acids: CASSQYFRGTDTQYF. In nucleotides, the CDR3 is TGTGCCAGCAGCCAATATTTCCGGGGCACAGATACGCAGTATTTT.

The chain's CDR3 is CASSNPTGGFGNTEAFF. The CDR3 DNA reads TGTGCCAGCAGCAACCCGACAGGGGGCTTTGGGAACACTGAAGCTTTCTTT. This chain joins TRBV5-4 and TRBJ1-1; 10 nucleotides match TRBD1. Looked up from germline, CDR1 is SGHNT and CDR2 is YYREEE (reference sequence). CDR3 size: 17 residues. The V and J ends lost 4 bases and 1 base, in that order; junction bases with no gene match: 10.

The V call is TRBV4-3, the J call TRBJ2-1; 14 nucleotides agree with TRBD2. The germline V gene has CDR1 LGHNA and CDR2 YSLEER. This CDR3 is 16 amino acids long. Trimming took 4 bases from V and 8 from J; bases not matched to a gene: 7. The CDR3 reads CASSRMTSGGADEQFF. The CDR3 DNA reads as TGCGCCAGCAGCCGTATGACTAGCGGGGGGGCGGATGAGCAGTTCTTC.

This rearrangement joins TRBV11-2 to TRBJ1-1; maybe TRBD1 (6 bases). Trimming removed 1 base at V and 0 bases at J, with 9 bases between. CDR1 is SGHAT and CDR2 is FQNNGV in the germline V gene. This CDR3 comprises 15 residues. The CDR3 here is CASSLAGTLNTEAFF. CDR3 nucleotides: TGTGCCAGCAGCTTAGCAGGGACACTGAACACTGAAGCTTTCTTT.